Sequencing of this T cell receptor (beta chain) was carried out in a study of Graves' ophthalmopathy and Graves' hyperthyroidism. About this clonotype: Its antigen is not known.

Broader study findings: Discrimination between ophthalmopathy and stable hyperthyroidism by a 13-signature model showed about 85% sensitivity and 70% to 82% specificity. Detected in blood as well were most expanded thyroid clonotypes with frequency above 0.001. The model's prediction of ophthalmopathy progression had 70.59% sensitivity and around 72% specificity.

Patients were excluded if they had other autoimmune diseases or uncontrolled infections, and likewise if pregnancy or lactation applied. Amplification from RNA transcripts yielded the TCR beta CDR3 regions. The first-round RT-PCR employed HTBI primers together with the Qiagen OneStep RT-PCR kit. A multiplex PCR was then performed as the second round. TCRdb reprocessed the multiplex PCR reads with MiXCR, giving one entry per CDR3 protein. The table has 660,000 or so distinct CDR3 sequences, 35% to 50% seen once. This CDR3 is built from 16 residues. CDR1 and CDR2 (germline): DFQATT, SNEGSKA (reference sequence). Trimming took 0 bases from V and 1 from J, leaving 15 bases between them.

Sequencing was performed on peripheral blood. The clonotype originates from an adult man with Graves' ophthalmopathy. The J gene is TRBJ1-1, the V gene TRBV20-1; D is uncertain. In DNA, the CDR3 is TGCAGTGCTAGAGATCGAACCGGACTCCCGAACACTGAAGCTTTCTTT. It is translated as CSARDRTGLPNTEAFF.